Listed below are T cell receptor beta chains from one sample, sequenced in a study of CD8 T cells in Susac syndrome. TCRdb reprocessed the immunoSEQ multiplex PCR reads via MiXCR and lists one record per CDR3 protein. The repertoire consists of about 90,000 distinct CDR3 sequences, with roughly 96% occurring once and the leading ten covering roughly 0.68%. Sequenced input: CD8+ T cells from PBMCs. The receptors stem from a human donor with Susac syndrome. Both conserved end residues are part of each CDR3. A D gene is named only where the DNA matches it firmly. The size of a clone is reported for some rows only, either as once, few or many, or as a class for expanded clones.

cdr3_length	clone_size	d_call	v_call	j_call	cdr3_nt	cdr3_aa
16	.	.	TRBV11-2	TRBJ2-3	TGTGCCAGCAGCTTAGCTATTACGGGCGTTACAGATACGCAGTATTTT	CASSLAITGVTDTQYF
14	once	.	TRBV25-1	TRBJ2-5	TGTGCCAGCATGGCGACTAGGCATGACGAGACCCAGTACTTC	CASMATRHDETQYF
13	.	.	TRBV6-2/TRBV6-3	TRBJ2-7	TGTGCCAGCTCCGTGGGCCCCGAGCTCGAGCAGTACTTC	CASSVGPELEQYF
15	.	.	TRBV20-1	TRBJ2-1	TGCAGTGCTAGAGATCTGAGGGGCTCCTACAATGAGCAGTTCTTC	CSARDLRGSYNEQFF
11	.	.	TRBV27	TRBJ2-1	TGTGCCAGCAGTTTAAGAGGGATGGAGTTCTTC	CASSLRGMEFF
12	.	.	TRBV29-1	TRBJ1-1	TGCAGCGTTCGAAGGGGGAACACTGAAGCTTTCTTT	CSVRRGNTEAFF
13	few	.	TRBV30	TRBJ1-1	TGTGCCTGGAGTCCCCTCGCCTACACTGAAGCTTTCTTT	CAWSPLAYTEAFF
14	.	TRBD1	TRBV10-3	TRBJ2-5	TGTGCCACTAGACGGGGACAGGGCCAAGAGACCCAGTACTTC	CATRRGQGQETQYF
11	once	.	TRBV19	TRBJ2-1	TGTGCCACGGGACCCCGGAATGAGCAGTTCTTC	CATGPRNEQFF
13	.	TRBD1	TRBV27	TRBJ1-5	TGTGCCAGCAGTACAGGGGCGGGTCAGCCCCAGCATTTT	CASSTGAGQPQHF
14	once	TRBD1	TRBV6-2/TRBV6-3	TRBJ2-2	TGTGCCAGCATCAGGGACAGGGTCACCGGGGAGCTGTTTTTT	CASIRDRVTGELFF
11	.	.	TRBV30	TRBJ1-4	TGTGCCGCCGAGGACAATGAAAAACTGTTTTTT	CAAEDNEKLFF
15	.	.	TRBV27	TRBJ1-1	TGTGCCAGCCGACCCCTCTTGGGTGGGGGCACTGAAGCTTTCTTT	CASRPLLGGGTEAFF
15	.	TRBD1	TRBV20-1	TRBJ1-3	TGCAGTGCTAGTCACGGGACAGAGCTTGGAAACACCATATATTTT	CSASHGTELGNTIYF
17	.	TRBD2	TRBV20-1	TRBJ2-1	TGCAGTGCTGACGTACCTAGCGGGGGGGCCGGTTACAATGAGCAGTTCTTC	CSADVPSGGAGYNEQFF
14	.	.	TRBV29-1	TRBJ1-2	TGCAGCGTTGAAGGACTAGCCTCTAACTATGGCTACACCTTC	CSVEGLASNYGYTF